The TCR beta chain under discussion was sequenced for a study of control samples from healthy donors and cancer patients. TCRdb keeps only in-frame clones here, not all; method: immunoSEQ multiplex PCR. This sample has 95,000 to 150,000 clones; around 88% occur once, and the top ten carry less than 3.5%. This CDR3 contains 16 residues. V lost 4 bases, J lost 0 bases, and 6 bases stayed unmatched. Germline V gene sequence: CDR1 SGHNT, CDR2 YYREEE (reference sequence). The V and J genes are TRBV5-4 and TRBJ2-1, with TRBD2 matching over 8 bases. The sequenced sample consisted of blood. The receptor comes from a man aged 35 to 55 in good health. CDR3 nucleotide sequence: TGTGCCAGCAGCCCGGGGGGGGGAAACTCCTACAATGAGCAGTTCTTC. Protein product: CASSPGGGNSYNEQFF.